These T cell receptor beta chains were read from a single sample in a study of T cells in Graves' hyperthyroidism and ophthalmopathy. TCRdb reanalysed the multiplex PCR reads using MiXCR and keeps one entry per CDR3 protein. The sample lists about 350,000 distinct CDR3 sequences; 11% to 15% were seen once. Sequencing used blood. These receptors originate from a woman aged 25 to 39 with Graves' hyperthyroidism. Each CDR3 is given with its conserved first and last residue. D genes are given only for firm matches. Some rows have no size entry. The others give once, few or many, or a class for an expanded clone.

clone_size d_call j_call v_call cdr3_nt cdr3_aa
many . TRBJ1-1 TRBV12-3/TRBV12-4 TGTGCCAGCAGTCCTCCTCCCGTCCACAGGGAAGGGGGAGCTTTCTTT CASSPPPVHREGGAFF
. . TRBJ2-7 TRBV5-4 TGTGCCAGCAGCCGGGACCCCTACGAGCAGTACTTC CASSRDPYEQYF
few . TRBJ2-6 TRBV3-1 TGTGCCAGCACCCCGAGCCCAGGCTCTGGGGCCAACGTCCTGACTTTC CASTPSPGSGANVLTF
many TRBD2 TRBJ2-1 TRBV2 TGTGCCAGCAAATATGGACTAGCGGGTGGCAATGAGCAGTTCTTC CASKYGLAGGNEQFF
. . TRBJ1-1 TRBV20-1 TGCAGTGCTAGTGGCTTCTCTGGCACTGAAGCTTTCTTT CSASGFSGTEAFF
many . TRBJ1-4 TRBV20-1 TGCAGTGCTAGAGGCCGGGCTGGAGAGGGCGCTTGGGAAAAACTGTTTTTT CSARGRAGEGAWEKLFF
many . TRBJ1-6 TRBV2 TGTGCCAGCACAGGCGGATTGAGCTCCTATAATTCACCCCTCCACTTT CASTGGLSSYNSPLHF
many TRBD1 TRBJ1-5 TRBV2 TGTGCCAGCAGGACAGGGGAGCAGCCCCAGCATTTT CASRTGEQPQHF
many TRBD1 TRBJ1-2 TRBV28 TGTGCCAGCAGTCTTTACAAGGGACAGCCAGGCGGCTACACCTTC CASSLYKGQPGGYTF
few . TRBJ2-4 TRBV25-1 TGTGCCAGCAGTGGTACCTCAGGGGACAAAAACATTCAGTACTTC CASSGTSGDKNIQYF
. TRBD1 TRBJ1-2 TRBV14 TGTGCCAGCAGCCCTTATCGGACAGGGAATGGCTACACCTTC CASSPYRTGNGYTF
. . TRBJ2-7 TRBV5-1 TGCGCCAGCAGCTCGATCGGGTCAGCCTTCTACGAGCAGTACTTC CASSSIGSAFYEQYF
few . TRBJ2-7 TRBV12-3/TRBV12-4 TGTGCCAGCAGCCCTCGGGGGTTCTGGGATTCGTCTCCGTACGAGCAGTACTTC CASSPRGFWDSSPYEQYF
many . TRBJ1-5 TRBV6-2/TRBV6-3 TGTGCCAGCCGGGCAGATCAAATTCATCAGCCCCAGCATTTT CASRADQIHQPQHF
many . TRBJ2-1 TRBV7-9 TGTGCCAGCAGCCAGTCTGGGGCCTACAATGAGCAGTTCTTC CASSQSGAYNEQFF
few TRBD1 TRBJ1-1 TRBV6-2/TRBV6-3 TGTGCCAGCAGTTACACCTCGGGACAGGGTCCCCGGAACACTGAAGCTTTCTTT CASSYTSGQGPRNTEAFF
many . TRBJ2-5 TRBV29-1 TGCAGCGTTGAAGGGGGCCCTGGGGAGACCCAGTACTTC CSVEGGPGETQYF
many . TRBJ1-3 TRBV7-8 TGTGCCAGCAGCTTAGCTGGCGGGGCGAACACCATATATTTT CASSLAGGANTIYF
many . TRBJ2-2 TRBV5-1 TGCGCCAGCAGCTTGACGCCGCAGGGGAAGGACACCGGGGAGCTGTTTTTT CASSLTPQGKDTGELFF
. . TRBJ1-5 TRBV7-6 TGTGCCAGCAGCTTATCGAAAGGAAATCAGCCCCAGCATTTT CASSLSKGNQPQHF
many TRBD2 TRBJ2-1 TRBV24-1 TGTGCCACCAGTGAGGGCAGGCTAGCGGGAGGTATAGATGAGCAGTTCTTC CATSEGRLAGGIDEQFF
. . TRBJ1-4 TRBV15 TGTGCCACCAGCAGAGTGAAGAATGAAAAACTGTTTTTT CATSRVKNEKLFF
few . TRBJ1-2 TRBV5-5 TGTGCCAGCAGCGGATCAGGGACCCCCTATGGCTACACCTTC CASSGSGTPYGYTF
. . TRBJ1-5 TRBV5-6 TGTGCCAGCAGCTCGGGGACGAGCAATCAGCCCCAGCATTTT CASSSGTSNQPQHF
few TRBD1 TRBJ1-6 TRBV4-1 TGCGCCAGCAGCCAACCACAGGGGTCACCCCTCCACTTT CASSQPQGSPLHF
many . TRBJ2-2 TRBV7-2 TGTGCCAGCAGCCTTACTAGCAGAAACACCGGGGAGCTGTTTTTT CASSLTSRNTGELFF
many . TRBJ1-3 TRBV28 TGTGCCAGCAGTTTGATTGGGGCTGGAAACACCATATATTTT CASSLIGAGNTIYF
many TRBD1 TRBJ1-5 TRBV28 TGTGCCAGCTTTGGACAGGGTAATCAGCCCCAGCATTTT CASFGQGNQPQHF
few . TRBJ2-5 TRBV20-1 TGCAGTGCTTCCCCAACTAGCAAAGAGACCCAGTACTTC CSASPTSKETQYF
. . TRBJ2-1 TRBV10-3 TGTGCCATCAGTGAAGGGGTTAATGAGCAGTTCTTC CAISEGVNEQFF
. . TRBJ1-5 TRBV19 TGTGCCAGTAGTCCAGGCCCAGGGAAGGGGATGAGCAATCAGCCCCAGCATTTT CASSPGPGKGMSNQPQHF
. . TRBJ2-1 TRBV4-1 TGCGCCAGCAGCCACGGGACGGAGCAGTTCTTC CASSHGTEQFF
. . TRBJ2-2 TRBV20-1 TGCAGTGCTAGGGCGAGTAGTGCGTCCGGGGAGCTGTTTTTT CSARASSASGELFF
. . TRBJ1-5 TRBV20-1 TGCAGTGCCAGCAATCAGCCCCAGCATTTT CSASNQPQHF
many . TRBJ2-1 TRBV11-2 TGTGCCAGCAGCCCCGAGCGGGTATTAAATGAGCAGTTCTTC CASSPERVLNEQFF
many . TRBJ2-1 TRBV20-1 TGCAGTGCTAGAGAAGACTCGCGGGAGCAGTTCTTC CSAREDSREQFF
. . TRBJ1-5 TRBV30 TGTGCCTGCGCGTCAGCCGGCAATCAGCCCCAGCATTTT CACASAGNQPQHF
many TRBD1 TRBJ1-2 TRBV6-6 TGTGCCAGCAGTTACTCGACAGGGGGCTACTATGGCTACACCTTC CASSYSTGGYYGYTF
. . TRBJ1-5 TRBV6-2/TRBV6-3 TGTGCCAGCAGTACAGGGCTCGGCTCTCGCATTAGCAATCAGCCCCAGCATTTT CASSTGLGSRISNQPQHF
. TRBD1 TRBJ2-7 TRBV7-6 TGTGCCAGCAGTGAAGGGACAGGAGCTTCCGAGCAGTACTTC CASSEGTGASEQYF
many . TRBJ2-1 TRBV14 TGTGCCAGCAGCCTGGGCGGGCACTTCTCCTACAATGAGCAGTTCTTC CASSLGGHFSYNEQFF
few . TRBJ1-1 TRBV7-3 TGTGCCAGCAGCTTAAGATCCGGAGGGAACACTGAAGCTTTCTTT CASSLRSGGNTEAFF
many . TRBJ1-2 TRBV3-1 TGTGCCAGCAGCCAAGATTTGCGCAGGGGAGCTAACTATGGCTACACCTTC CASSQDLRRGANYGYTF
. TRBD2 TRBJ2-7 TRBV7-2 TGTGCCAGCAGCTTAGACAGCACCGGACTAGGCTACGAGCAGTACTTC CASSLDSTGLGYEQYF
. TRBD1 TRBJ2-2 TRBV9 TGTGCCAGCAGCGGAGAGGGACAGCAACCGGGCACCGGGGAGCTGTTTTTT CASSGEGQQPGTGELFF
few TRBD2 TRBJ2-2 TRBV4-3 TGCGCCAGCAGCCAAGATCCAGCGGGACTCCGGTACACCGGGGAGCTGTTTTTT CASSQDPAGLRYTGELFF
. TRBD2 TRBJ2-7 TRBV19 TGTGCCAGTAGCCCGGGGGGGAAATTGTACGAGCAGTACTTC CASSPGGKLYEQYF